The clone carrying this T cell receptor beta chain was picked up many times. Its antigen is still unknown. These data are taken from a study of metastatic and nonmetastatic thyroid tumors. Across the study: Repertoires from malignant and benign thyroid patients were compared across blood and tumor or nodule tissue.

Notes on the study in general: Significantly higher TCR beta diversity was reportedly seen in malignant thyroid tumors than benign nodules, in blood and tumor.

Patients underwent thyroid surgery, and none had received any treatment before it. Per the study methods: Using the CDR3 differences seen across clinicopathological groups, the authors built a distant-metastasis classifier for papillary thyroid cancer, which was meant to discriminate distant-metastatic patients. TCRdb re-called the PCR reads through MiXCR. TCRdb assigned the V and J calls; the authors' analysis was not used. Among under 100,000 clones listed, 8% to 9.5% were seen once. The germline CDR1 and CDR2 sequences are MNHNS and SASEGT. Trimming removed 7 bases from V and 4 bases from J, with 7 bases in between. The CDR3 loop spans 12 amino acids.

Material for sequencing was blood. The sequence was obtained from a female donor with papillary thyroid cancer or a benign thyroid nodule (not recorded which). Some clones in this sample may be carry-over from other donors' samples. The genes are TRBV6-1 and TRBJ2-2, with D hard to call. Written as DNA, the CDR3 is TGTGCCAGCACCCTCCCCACCGGGGAGCTGTTTTTT. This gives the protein CASTLPTGELFF.